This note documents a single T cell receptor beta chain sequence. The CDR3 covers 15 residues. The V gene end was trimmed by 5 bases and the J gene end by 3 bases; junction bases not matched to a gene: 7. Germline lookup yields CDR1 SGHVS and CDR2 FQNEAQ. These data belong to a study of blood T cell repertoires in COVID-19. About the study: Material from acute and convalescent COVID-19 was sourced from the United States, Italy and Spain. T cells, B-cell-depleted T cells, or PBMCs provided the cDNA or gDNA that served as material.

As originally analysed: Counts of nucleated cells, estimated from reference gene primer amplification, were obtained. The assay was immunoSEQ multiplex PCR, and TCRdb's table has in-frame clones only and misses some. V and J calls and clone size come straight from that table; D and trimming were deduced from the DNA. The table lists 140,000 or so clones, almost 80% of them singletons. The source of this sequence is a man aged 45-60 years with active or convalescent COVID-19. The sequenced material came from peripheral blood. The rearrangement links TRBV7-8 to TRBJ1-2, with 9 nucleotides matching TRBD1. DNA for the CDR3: TGTGCCAGCAGCCCTAGATGGGACAGGGACTATGGCTACACCTTC. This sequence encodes CASSPRWDRDYGYTF.